This T cell receptor (beta chain) derives from a study of control samples from healthy donors and cancer patients. The CDR3 is made up of 12 amino acids. V lost 4 bases and J lost 3, with 4 bases in between. Repertoires were generated with immunoSEQ multiplex PCR, while TCRdb's copy carries only in-frame clones and drops some. The sample lists 100,000 to 150,000 clones; about 88% were seen once. This sequence was found in a man aged 45-65 years in good health. The V and J genes are TRBV12-3 or TRBV12-4 and TRBJ2-1; D call uncertain. The sequenced sample was blood. The CDR3 loop reads CASSYSYNEQFF. The CDR3 DNA is TGTGCCAGCAGTTACAGCTACAATGAGCAGTTCTTC.